A selection of T cell receptor beta chains follows, all from one sample in a study of shared clonotypes between healthy human individuals. This table comes from immunoSEQ multiplex PCR, and its TCRdb copy is limited to in-frame clones, with some not included. The repertoire holds roughly 700,000 clones, with under 80% as singletons. The sequenced sample was memory CD4+ T cells sorted from blood. The source of these receptors is a woman aged 25 to 39 in good health. The CDR3 runs from the conserved cysteine through the conserved F or W. Each record gives: D gene, V gene, J gene, CDR3 length, clone size, CDR3 protein, CDR3 DNA. D genes are given only for firm matches. Only part of the rows carry a size: once, few, many, or a class if the clone is expanded.

TRBD1	TRBV7-2	TRBJ2-3	17	NA	CASSLSPGTGTTDTQYF	TGTGCCAGCAGCTTGAGCCCCGGGACAGGGACCACAGATACGCAGTATTTT
TRBD1	TRBV7-2	TRBJ2-7	14	NA	CASKPGQGTYEQYF	TGTGCCAGCAAGCCGGGACAGGGGACCTACGAGCAGTACTTC
TRBD2	TRBV7-8	TRBJ2-7	14	NA	CASNLAGSSYEQYF	TGTGCCAGCAACCTAGCGGGGAGCTCCTACGAGCAGTACTTC
TRBD2	TRBV4-1	TRBJ2-5	17	NA	CASSQDLVQPGGETQYF	TGCGCCAGCAGCCAAGATCTAGTCCAGCCGGGGGGAGAGACCCAGTACTTC
NA	TRBV9	TRBJ2-4	16	NA	CASSRWGQGTKNIQYF	TGTGCCAGCAGCCGGTGGGGACAAGGGACAAAAAACATTCAGTACTTC
TRBD2	TRBV27	TRBJ2-7	14	few	CASSRAGASYEQYF	TGTGCCAGCAGTCGAGCGGGAGCCTCCTACGAGCAGTACTTC
TRBD1	TRBV2	TRBJ2-5	17	NA	CANKPGLTGGNQETQYF	TGTGCCAATAAACCAGGCCTAACAGGGGGCAACCAAGAGACCCAGTACTTC
TRBD2	TRBV2	TRBJ2-4	15	NA	CASSEERGTKNIQYF	TGTGCCAGCAGTGAAGAGCGGGGAACCAAAAACATTCAGTACTTC
TRBD1	TRBV6-1	TRBJ2-5	14	NA	CASSAGTGSGTQYF	TGTGCCAGCAGCGCCGGGACAGGGTCAGGGACCCAGTACTTC
NA	TRBV19	TRBJ2-2	16	few	CASNFQRGYGTGELFF	TGTGCCAGTAACTTCCAAAGGGGCTACGGCACCGGGGAGCTGTTTTTT
TRBD1	TRBV7-2	TRBJ2-2	17	NA	CASSRIRDRVVGGELFF	TGTGCCAGCAGCAGGATCCGGGACAGGGTGGTCGGCGGGGAGCTGTTTTTT
TRBD1	TRBV18	TRBJ2-3	15	NA	CANADRGDGPDTQYF	TGTGCCAACGCTGACAGGGGCGATGGACCAGATACGCAGTATTTT
NA	TRBV6-5	TRBJ2-1	14	NA	CASVPLADYNEQFF	TGTGCCAGCGTCCCGCTAGCAGATTACAATGAGCAGTTCTTC
NA	TRBV4-1	TRBJ1-2	14	NA	CASSIGTANYGYTF	TGCGCCAGCAGCATCGGGACGGCTAACTATGGCTACACCTTC
TRBD1	TRBV5-5	TRBJ1-2	14	NA	CASSLSTGDYGYTF	TGTGCCAGCAGCCTATCGACAGGGGACTATGGCTACACCTTC
NA	TRBV19	TRBJ2-4	13	NA	CATWDIAKNIQYF	TGTGCCACCTGGGACATAGCCAAAAACATTCAGTACTTC
NA	TRBV19	TRBJ1-5	13	few	CASSKQGRQPQHF	TGTGCCAGTAGTAAGCAGGGGAGGCAGCCCCAGCATTTT
NA	TRBV19	TRBJ1-5	17	NA	CASSTSGTPYSNQPQHF	TGTGCCAGTAGTACCTCCGGGACACCTTATAGCAATCAGCCCCAGCATTTT
TRBD2	TRBV9	TRBJ2-2	15	few	CASRTTSGSSGELFF	TGTGCCAGCAGAACGACTAGCGGGAGTTCCGGGGAGCTGTTTTTT
TRBD2	TRBV2	TRBJ2-7	14	NA	CASQTSGRSYEQYF	TGTGCCAGCCAGACTAGCGGGCGCTCCTACGAGCAGTACTTC
NA	TRBV5-5	TRBJ1-2	11	few	CASSSADGYTF	TGTGCCAGCAGCTCGGCCGATGGCTACACCTTC
TRBD1	TRBV5-8	TRBJ1-1	16	NA	CASSLAGGAWNTEAFF	TGTGCCAGCAGCTTGGCAGGGGGAGCTTGGAACACTGAAGCTTTCTTT
NA	TRBV5-5	TRBJ1-3	14	NA	CASSFWGAGNTIYF	TGTGCCAGCAGCTTTTGGGGAGCTGGAAACACCATATATTTT
TRBD1	TRBV23-1	TRBJ2-1	17	NA	CASSRLDRFPPYNEQFF	TGCGCCAGCAGTCGCCTGGACAGGTTCCCACCCTACAATGAGCAGTTCTTC
TRBD1	TRBV6-1	TRBJ1-5	13	NA	CASTGQGNQPQHF	TGTGCCAGCACCGGACAGGGGAATCAGCCCCAGCATTTT
TRBD2	TRBV2	TRBJ2-3	15	NA	CASSGLAGSTDTQYF	TGTGCCAGCAGTGGACTAGCGGGTTCCACAGATACGCAGTATTTT
TRBD2	TRBV4-1	TRBJ2-2	17	once	CASSHPGTRGTSGELFF	TGCGCCAGCAGCCACCCAGGGACTAGGGGGACGAGCGGGGAGCTGTTTTTT
NA	TRBV5-1	TRBJ1-4	15	NA	CASSARTGINEKLFF	TGCGCCAGCAGCGCGAGGACGGGGATTAATGAAAAACTGTTTTTT
NA	TRBV27	TRBJ1-1	15	once	CASSAGPYFNTEAFF	TGTGCCAGCAGTGCCGGGCCTTACTTCAACACTGAAGCTTTCTTT
TRBD2	TRBV7-2	TRBJ2-1	16	NA	CASQPREGERFNEQFF	TGTGCCAGCCAACCGCGGGAGGGAGAGAGGTTCAATGAGCAGTTCTTC
NA	TRBV27	TRBJ2-1	14	NA	CASSLRYNNNEQFF	TGTGCCAGCAGTTTAAGGTACAACAACAATGAGCAGTTCTTC
NA	TRBV5-1	TRBJ2-7	16	once	CASSLSSGQNSYEQYF	TGCGCCAGCAGCTTGTCATCGGGACAAAACTCCTACGAGCAGTACTTC
NA	TRBV2	TRBJ2-5	14	NA	CASSEGGLLETQYF	TGTGCCAGCAGTGAAGGGGGCTTACTGGAGACCCAGTACTTC
TRBD2	TRBV28	TRBJ2-5	15	NA	CASRSLAGVSETQYF	TGTGCCAGCAGGAGTCTAGCGGGAGTTTCAGAGACCCAGTACTTC
TRBD1	TRBV14	TRBJ1-4	13	few	CASSHGTGGKLFF	TGTGCCAGCAGCCATGGGACAGGGGGAAAACTGTTTTTT
TRBD2	TRBV6-1	TRBJ2-3	14	NA	CASSELAGPDTQYF	TGTGCCAGCAGTGAACTAGCGGGACCGGATACGCAGTATTTT
TRBD2	TRBV4-1	TRBJ2-7	16	NA	CASSQASAGGSYEQYF	TGCGCCAGCAGCCAAGCTTCAGCGGGAGGATCCTACGAGCAGTACTTC
TRBD1	TRBV29-1	TRBJ1-1	13	few	CSGQGQMNTEAFF	TGCAGCGGTCAGGGACAGATGAACACTGAAGCTTTCTTT
TRBD1	TRBV28	TRBJ2-1	15	NA	CASSSPGQGYNEQFF	TGTGCCAGCAGTTCCCCGGGACAGGGCTACAATGAGCAGTTCTTC
NA	TRBV4-1	TRBJ2-7	15	NA	CASSKQDSGTYEQYF	TGCGCCAGCAGCAAACAGGACTCCGGGACCTACGAGCAGTACTTC
TRBD2	TRBV30	TRBJ2-2	15	NA	CAWRPASGSRWELFF	TGTGCCTGGAGACCAGCTAGCGGGAGTAGGTGGGAGCTGTTTTTT
NA	TRBV19	TRBJ2-7	13	NA	CASSIGGLYEQYF	TGTGCCAGTAGTATTGGGGGACTCTACGAGCAGTACTTC
NA	TRBV28	TRBJ2-3	15	NA	CASSQGRMITDTQYF	TGTGCCAGCAGCCAGGGACGGATGATCACAGATACGCAGTATTTT
NA	TRBV5-1	TRBJ1-2	16	few	CASSFHPGTVNYGYTF	TGCGCCAGCAGCTTTCACCCCGGGACGGTAAACTATGGCTACACCTTC
NA	TRBV6-5	TRBJ2-1	15	NA	CASSYSRGRNNEQFF	TGTGCCAGCAGTTACTCGAGGGGCAGAAACAATGAGCAGTTCTTC
NA	TRBV6-5	TRBJ1-2	13	NA	CASRPTGMRGYTF	TGTGCCAGCAGGCCTACAGGGATGCGGGGCTACACCTTC